These 20 T cell receptor beta chains share one sample of origin, sequenced in a study of T cells in tuberculosis. Profiling relied on immunoSEQ multiplex PCR, and the TCRdb table lists in-frame clones only, not all of them. Here the sample spans about 24,000 clones, 95% being singletons. Sequencing used PBMCs. The receptor set was obtained from a donor aged 10 to 29 with latent tuberculosis or without tuberculosis infection.

The chain has TRBV2 and TRBJ2-7, with D tentatively TRBD2 (6 bases). The CDR3 contains 15 residues. Per germline, CDR1 SNHLY and CDR2 FYNNEI. V dropped 1 base and J dropped 0 bases, with 10 bases sitting between them. CDR3 sequence: CASSEVGGVSYEQYF. The DNA of the CDR3 is TGTGCCAGCAGTGAAGTAGGCGGGGTCTCCTACGAGCAGTACTTC.

The CDR3 DNA follows: TGCGCCAGCAGTCAATCGACCTTAGACAGGGTCTATTCACCCCTCCACTTT. Protein product: CASSQSTLDRVYSPLHF. This rearrangement joins TRBV23-1 to TRBJ1-6; TRBD1 aligns across 7 bases. TRBV23-1 is labeled an ORF, and its function is uncertain. This CDR3 region has 17 residues. Unmatched junction bases numbered 10, after V lost 0 bases and J lost 8 bases.

The chain employs TRBV4-2 and TRBJ2-5; 14 nucleotides match TRBD2. V gave up 0 bases and J gave up 1 base; unmatched junction bases: 7. From germline, CDR1 is LGHNA and CDR2 YNFKEQ. The CDR3 length is 19 residues. The CDR3 loop is CASSQESGLAGGPQETQYF. DNA for the CDR3: TGTGCCAGCAGCCAAGAGTCCGGACTAGCGGGGGGTCCCCAAGAGACCCAGTACTTC.

This sequence joins TRBV2 and TRBJ2-5, with D uncertain. From germline, CDR1 is SNHLY and CDR2 FYNNEI. The CDR3 is 12 amino acids. Trimming pared 4 bases from V and 5 bases from J, leaving 8 bases between. This chain's CDR3 is CASSVRGETQYF. As DNA, the CDR3 is TGTGCCAGCAGTGTCCGCGGTGAGACCCAGTACTTC.

The V gene is TRBV2, the J gene TRBJ1-1, with 8 bases matching TRBD1. Trimming removed 5 bases from V and 6 bases from J; junction bases left unmatched: 8. CDR1 is SNHLY, CDR2 FYNNEI, per germline. This CDR3 has 14 residues. In DNA form, the CDR3 reads TGTGCCAGCAGTCCCCCGGACAGGGCTGCTGAAGCTTTCTTT. Encoded protein: CASSPPDRAAEAFF.

The chain is built from TRBV11-2 and TRBJ2-1; TRBD2 matches at 12 bases. The CDR3 has 12 residues. V lost 9 bases, J lost 8 bases, and 2 bases stayed unmatched. CDR1 and CDR2 from the germline V gene are SGHAT and FQNNGV. The DNA for the CDR3 is TGTGCCAGTAGACTAGCGGGGGATGAGCAGTTCTTC. It yields the protein CASRLAGDEQFF.

The rearrangement links TRBV9 to TRBJ1-1, with 7 bases fitting TRBD1. The V gene's germline CDR1 is SGDLS and CDR2 YYNGEE. The J segment lost 2 bases and the V segment lost 3 bases, leaving 7 bases of the junction unmatched. The CDR3 runs to 15 residues. For the CDR3, the DNA is TGTGCCAGCAGCGCCCTGGGGACAGCAAACACTGAAGCTTTCTTT. It codes for CASSALGTANTEAFF.

The rearrangement links TRBV5-6 to TRBJ1-2; D is perhaps TRBD1 (5 bases). Germline lookup yields CDR1 SGHDT and CDR2 YYEEEE. V was pared by 0 bases and J by 4 bases, with 16 bases between. This CDR3 is 16 amino acids long. The CDR3 is CASSLGRGTRSYGYTF. In DNA form, the CDR3 reads TGTGCCAGCAGCTTGGGGCGGGGCACCCGGTCCTATGGCTACACCTTC.

This chain joins TRBV9 and TRBJ2-2; possibly TRBD1 for D (5 bases). There are 16 residues in the CDR3. Germline V gene data show CDR1 as SGDLS and CDR2 as YYNGEE. V dropped 4 bases and J dropped 2 bases, with 15 bases sitting between them. The CDR3 bases are TGTGCCAGCAGCCAAGACCAGGGTAGTAACACCGGGGAGCTGTTTTTT. Translated: CASSQDQGSNTGELFF.

The gene calls are TRBV25-1 and TRBJ1-4; tentatively, D is TRBD1 (6 bases). The CDR3 has 13 amino acids. The germline V gene has CDR1 MGHDK and CDR2 SYGVNS. V shed 6 bases and J shed 7 bases, with 12 bases lying between them. The CDR3 loop is CASRGDKIEKLFF. The CDR3, as DNA: TGTGCCAGCAGGGGGGACAAGATTGAAAAACTGTTTTTT.

The J gene is TRBJ1-2, the V gene TRBV29-1; 7 nucleotides agree with TRBD1. Trimming removed 7 bases from V and 7 bases from J; junction bases left unmatched: 12. The CDR3 loop spans 13 amino acids. In germline, CDR1 is SQVTM, CDR2 ANQGSEA. CDR3 residues: CSADTGAIGGYTF. The CDR3, as DNA: TGCAGCGCTGATACAGGGGCCATAGGTGGCTACACCTTC.

This clone was detected once. The chain couples TRBV9 to TRBJ1-5; D is unresolved. This CDR3 is built from 15 residues. V gave up 4 bases and J gave up 3 bases, with 14 bases separating them. CDR1 is SGDLS, CDR2 YYNGEE, per germline. Written as DNA, the CDR3 is TGTGCCAGCAGCCCAACAACAGTGCCCAATCAGCCCCAGCATTTT. The encoded protein is CASSPTTVPNQPQHF. Complete variable domain (other parts from reference TRBV9 and TRBJ1-5): DSGVTQTPKHLITATGQRVTLRCSPRSGDLSVYWYQQSLDQGLQFLIQYYNGEERAKGNILERFSAQQFPDLHSELNLSSLELGDSALYFCASSPTTVPNQPQHFGDGTRLSIL.

The rearrangement joins TRBV6-1 to TRBJ2-1; a weak D match, TRBD2 (6 bases). The V and J ends lost 2 bases and 9 bases respectively, with 8 bases between them. CDR1 and CDR2 (germline): MNHNS, SASEGT. The CDR3 runs 12 residues. DNA of the CDR3: TGTGCCAGCAGTGAAAACGGGGGTGAGCAGTTCTTC. Amino acids: CASSENGGEQFF.

CDR3 DNA sequence: TGTGCCTGGAGTGGGACAGGGAGATCCTACGAGCAGTACTTC. It translates to CAWSGTGRSYEQYF. This sequence joins TRBV30 and TRBJ2-7; 8 bases agree with TRBD1. The CDR3 extends over 14 amino acids. CDR1 is GTSNPN and CDR2 is SVGIG in the germline V gene (reference sequence). J gave up 1 base and V 1 base, and 3 bases lay outside the gene matches.

The rearrangement uses TRBV5-6 and TRBJ1-4; D might be TRBD1 (5 bases). The V gene lost 4 bases and the J gene lost 6 bases, with 13 bases spanning the gap. The germline CDR1 and CDR2 sequences are SGHDT and YYEEEE. This CDR3 contains 14 residues. Here the CDR3 DNA reads TGTGCCAGCAGCCCGGGACTCGCGGATGAAAAACTGTTTTTT. Its translation is CASSPGLADEKLFF.

J is TRBJ1-2 and V is TRBV19; 7 nucleotides agree with TRBD1. V dropped 5 bases and J dropped 5; count of bases not matched to a gene: 5. The CDR3 runs to 13 residues. The V gene's germline CDR1 is LNHDA and CDR2 SQIVND (reference sequence). CDR3 in DNA: TGTGCCAGTAGTGTCGGGACAGCTTATGGCTACACCTTC. Translating it yields CASSVGTAYGYTF.

CDR3 sequence reads: CASSLESNQPQHF. The CDR3 DNA reads as TGTGCCAGCTCACTCGAGTCCAATCAGCCCCAGCATTTT. The chain carries TRBV18 and TRBJ1-5; D is ambiguous. V was pared by 4 bases and J by 3 bases, with 7 bases between. The CDR3 sequence is 13 residues long. Germline values: CDR1 KGHSH, CDR2 LQKENI.

The rearrangement joins TRBV6-6 to TRBJ1-1; D gene unclear. V lost 2 bases to trimming and J lost 2 bases, with 12 bases between them. Germline assignment: CDR1 MNHNY and CDR2 SVGAGI (reference sequence). The CDR3 extends over 15 amino acids. This chain's CDR3 is CASSYDAGFNTEAFF. CDR3 DNA: TGTGCCAGCAGTTACGATGCGGGATTCAACACTGAAGCTTTCTTT.

This clone was observed once. The J gene is TRBJ2-3, the V gene TRBV29-1, with D tentatively TRBD1 (5 bases). Germline V lookup: CDR1 SQVTM, CDR2 ANQGSEA. There are 15 residues in the CDR3. V lost 6 bases to trimming and J lost 3 bases, with 19 bases between them. DNA of the CDR3: TGCAGCGTGGAACAAGGGGAAGGAAGGACAGATACGCAGTATTTT. Protein product: CSVEQGEGRTDTQYF.

This chain links TRBV2 with TRBJ2-2; D remains unclear. The CDR3 runs 13 residues. V was trimmed by 3 bases and J by 0 bases, leaving 2 bases between them. Germline loops: CDR1 SNHLY, CDR2 FYNNEI. CDR3 nucleotides: TGTGCCAGCAGTGACACGAACACCGGGGAGCTGTTTTTT. Encoded protein: CASSDTNTGELFF.